The clone carrying this T cell receptor beta chain was picked up a small number of times. As yet, its antigen is unknown. TCRdb ran MiXCR on the reads and lists one entry per CDR3 protein. This sample has 150,000 to 200,000 distinct CDR3 sequences, with roughly 19% found just once. This CDR3 spans 16 amino acids. V dropped 3 bases and J dropped 1; count of bases not matched to a gene: 6. Germline V CDR1 and CDR2: MNHEY, SMNVEV (reference sequence). This sample is drawn from a study of T cell repertoires in cytomegalovirus infection. Study-level background: Matching HLA type, along with CMV infection, was indicated by public TCR beta signatures.

Study results and limitations: HLA-C-restricted CMV clonotypes gave the most frequent clonotype in two of eight donors.

This TCR was sampled from a human donor in good health (CMV status not recorded). Some clones in this sample may be carry-over from other donors' samples. The genes are TRBV27 and TRBJ1-5, with 7 bases lining up with TRBD1. Sequenced sample: PBMCs. CDR3 region: CASSFGGGQSNQPQHF. CDR3 nucleotide sequence: TGTGCCAGCAGTTTTGGGGGGGGACAGAGCAATCAGCCCCAGCATTTT.